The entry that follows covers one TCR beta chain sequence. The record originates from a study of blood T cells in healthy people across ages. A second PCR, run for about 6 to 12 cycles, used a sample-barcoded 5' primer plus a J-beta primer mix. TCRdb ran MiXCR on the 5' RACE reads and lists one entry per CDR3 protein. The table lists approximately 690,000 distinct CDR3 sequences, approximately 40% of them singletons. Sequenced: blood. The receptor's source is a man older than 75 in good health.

The CDR3 is CASSDSISGSGETQYF. CDR3 nucleotides: TGTGCCAGCAGTGACTCGATAAGCGGGAGTGGAGAGACCCAGTACTTC. The J gene is TRBJ2-4, the V gene TRBV6-4; the match to TRBD2 covers 8 bases. With the DNA end fitting TRBJ2-5 better, the J assignment may be wrong. CDR1 is MRHNA, CDR2 SNTAGT, per germline. This CDR3 spans 16 amino acids.